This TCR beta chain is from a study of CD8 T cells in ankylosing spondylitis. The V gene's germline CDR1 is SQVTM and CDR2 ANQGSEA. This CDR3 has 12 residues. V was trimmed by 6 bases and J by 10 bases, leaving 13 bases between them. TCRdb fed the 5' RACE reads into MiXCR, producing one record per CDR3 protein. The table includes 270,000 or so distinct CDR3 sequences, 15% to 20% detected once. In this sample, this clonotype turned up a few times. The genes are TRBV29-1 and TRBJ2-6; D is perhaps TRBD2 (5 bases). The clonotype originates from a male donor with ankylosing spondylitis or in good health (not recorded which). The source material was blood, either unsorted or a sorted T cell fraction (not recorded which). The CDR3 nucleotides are TGCAGCGTCGTGGTCACGGGAAACGTCCTGACTTTC. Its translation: CSVVVTGNVLTF.